Presented here are 23 T cell receptor beta chains from one specimen sequenced in a study of blood T cell repertoires in COVID-19. The repertoire was sequenced with immunoSEQ multiplex PCR; TCRdb's copy has only in-frame clones and lacks some. This table holds a few hundred thousand clones, 88% found once. The source material was peripheral blood. These TCRs come from a woman in her forties or fifties with COVID-19, enrolled during active disease.

This chain uses TRBV5-1 with TRBJ2-7, with 10 positions matching TRBD1. The germline V gene encodes CDR1 SGHRS and CDR2 YFSETQ. This CDR3 is built from 14 residues. Trimming removed 1 base from V and 3 bases from J; junction bases left unmatched: 1. The CDR3 nucleotides read TGCGCCAGCAGCTTGTGGGACAGGGGCTACGAGCAGTACTTC. Its protein is CASSLWDRGYEQYF.

This clone was counted between two and nine times. This chain uses TRBV11-2 with TRBJ1-3; 8 positions agree with TRBD1. CDR1 and CDR2 from the germline V gene are SGHAT and FQNNGV. The V segment lost 5 bases and the J segment 8 bases; nucleotides outside the gene matches: 5. The CDR3 is made up of 13 amino acids. In DNA, the CDR3 is TGTGCCAGCAGCACGACAGGGGCCGACACCATATATTTT. Its translation is CASSTTGADTIYF.

The chain combines TRBV30 with TRBJ2-5; tentative D call: TRBD2 (5 bases). Germline lookup yields CDR1 GTSNPN and CDR2 SVGIG (reference sequence). V lost 1 base to trimming and J lost 5 bases, with 20 bases between them. CDR3 length: 16 amino acids. CDR3 sequence (DNA): TGTGCCTGGAGTGACGATCCGGGATCCCCGGGGGAGACCCAGTACTTC. Translation: CAWSDDPGSPGETQYF.

J is TRBJ1-1 and V is TRBV29-1; tentative D call: TRBD1 (5 bases). The CDR3 is 13 residues long. Between the trimmed V and J ends, which lost 7 bases and 8 bases, there was a span of 20 bases. Per the germline V gene, CDR1 is SQVTM and CDR2 is ANQGSEA. CDR3 coding DNA: TGCAGCGGGGGGTCGGCGGGACTGAGGGAAGCTTTCTTT. It specifies CSGGSAGLREAFF.

The sample holds one count of this clone. In nucleotides, the CDR3 is TGTGCCAGCAGCGTAGGCCCCGGGACAGCCTACCGCTCCTACGAGCAGTACTTC. It is translated as CASSVGPGTAYRSYEQYF. The rearrangement joins TRBV9 to TRBJ2-7, with TRBD1 matching over 7 bases. In germline, CDR1 is SGDLS, CDR2 YYNGEE. This CDR3 region has 18 residues. The J segment lost 0 bases and the V segment lost 0 bases, leaving 12 bases of the junction unmatched.

V is TRBV5-1 and J is TRBJ1-5; D unresolved. Germline-derived CDR1 and CDR2 are SGHRS and YFSETQ. Deletions cut 2 bases from V and 5 bases from J, with 14 bases between. This CDR3 comprises 15 residues. The CDR3 loop reads CASSLKPLDDQPQHF. DNA for the CDR3: TGCGCCAGCAGCTTAAAGCCCCTCGATGATCAGCCCCAGCATTTT.

The chain employs TRBV5-1 and TRBJ2-2; the D is unclear. The CDR3 has 15 residues. In germline, CDR1 is SGHRS, CDR2 YFSETQ. With 0 bases removed from V and 0 bases from J, the gap between germline ends came to 6 bases. CDR3 nucleotides: TGCGCCAGCAGCTTGGACAGACCGAACACCGGGGAGCTGTTTTTT. Its translation: CASSLDRPNTGELFF.

The chain is built from TRBV6-6 and TRBJ1-5; TRBD1 aligns across 7 bases. The V gene's germline CDR1 is MNHNY and CDR2 SVGAGI (reference sequence). The trim removed 2 bases at V and 4 bases at J, leaving 2 bases unmatched. The length of the CDR3 is 14 residues. As DNA, the CDR3 is TGTGCCAGCAGTTACGACAGGGATAATCAGCCCCAGCATTTT. It encodes CASSYDRDNQPQHF.

This chain uses TRBV25-1 with TRBJ1-1, with D possibly being TRBD1 (5 bases). Trimming shortened V by 3 bases and J by 1 base, and 9 bases separated the two germline ends. The CDR3 is made up of 14 amino acids. CDR1 is MGHDK and CDR2 is SYGVNS in the germline V gene. This chain's CDR3 is CASSEEGRNTEAFF. For the CDR3, the DNA is TGTGCCAGCAGTGAGGAGGGGCGGAACACTGAAGCTTTCTTT. Full variable domain (missing parts from reference TRBV25-1 and TRBJ1-1): EADIYQTPRYLVIGTGKKITLECSQTMGHDKMYWYQQDPGMELHLIHYSYGVNSTEKGDLSSESTVSRIRTEHFPLTLESARPSHTSQYLCASSEEGRNTEAFFGQGTRLTVV.

On this clone: The same CDR3 is also encoded by other DNA sequences in this sample. The rearrangement joins TRBV5-1 to TRBJ1-1, with TRBD1 as a possible D gene (5 bases). There are 14 residues in the CDR3. The ends were cut back, 0 bases at V and 1 base at J, with 7 bases in the middle. Germline V gene data show CDR1 as SGHRS and CDR2 as YFSETQ. The CDR3 coding sequence is TGCGCCAGCAGCTTGGGACAGCAGAACACTGAAGCTTTCTTT. It specifies CASSLGQQNTEAFF.

This clone was seen more than once but under ten times. This chain's CDR3 is CASSPSSYNEQFF. The CDR3 DNA is TGTGCCAGCAGCCCGAGCTCCTACAATGAGCAGTTCTTC. The rearrangement links TRBV5-5 to TRBJ2-1; D call uncertain. The CDR3 has 13 residues. In germline, CDR1 is SGHKS, CDR2 YYEKEE (reference sequence). Trimming pared 4 bases from V and 0 bases from J, leaving 5 bases between.

The chain combines TRBV7-3 with TRBJ2-3, with unresolved D. The CDR3 loop spans 14 amino acids. V was clipped by 2 bases and J by 5 bases, with 11 bases between them. Germline V gives CDR1 SGHTA, CDR2 FQGTGA. The CDR3 nucleotides read TGTGCCAGCAGCTTAGGAGACCGCTTAGATACGCAGTATTTT. This gives the protein CASSLGDRLDTQYF.

This chain joins TRBV2 and TRBJ2-3; 10 bases agree with TRBD2. The CDR3 is 18 amino acids. J was trimmed by 2 bases and V by 6 bases; bases with no gene match: 14. From germline, CDR1 is SNHLY and CDR2 FYNNEI. CDR3: CASREGLLAGRLTDTQYF. The CDR3 coding sequence is TGTGCCAGCAGAGAGGGATTACTAGCGGGGAGACTCACAGATACGCAGTATTTT.

This chain connects TRBV11-3 to TRBJ1-1; the D is unclear. Germline-derived CDR1 and CDR2 are SGHNT and YENEEA. The CDR3 sequence is 13 residues long. Trimming shortened V by 2 bases and J by 2 bases, and 6 bases separated the two germline ends. The CDR3 DNA reads TGTGCCAGCAGCTTAACAATTAACACTGAAGCTTTCTTT. Its translation is CASSLTINTEAFF.

This clone occurred once. The rearrangement links TRBV27 to TRBJ2-3; D gene uncertain. The germline V gene encodes CDR1 MNHEY and CDR2 SMNVEV (reference sequence). V was pared by 8 bases and J by 11 bases, with 14 bases between. This CDR3 comprises 11 residues. The CDR3 region has the DNA TGTGCCAGCCGCGACTCTTTTGGGCAGTATTTT. This translates into CASRDSFGQYF.

The chain recombines TRBV18 with TRBJ1-4; 7 bases line up with TRBD1. Germline CDR1 KGHSH, CDR2 LQKENI. This CDR3 spans 14 amino acids. The J segment lost 6 bases and the V segment lost 3 bases, leaving 4 bases of the junction unmatched. CDR3 protein: CASSPRDRDEKLFF. The CDR3 region has the DNA TGTGCCAGCTCACCTAGGGACAGAGATGAAAAACTGTTTTTT.

The J gene is TRBJ1-2, the V gene TRBV11-2; no firm D call. The germline gives CDR1 SGHAT, CDR2 FQNNGV. V lost 5 bases to trimming and J lost 8 bases, with 15 bases between them. CDR3 length: 13 amino acids. In DNA form, the CDR3 reads TGTGCCAGCAGCCTCGCACGAGGTTGGGGCTACACCTTC. Its translation is CASSLARGWGYTF.

The chain is built from TRBV30 and TRBJ1-4; TRBD1 might be the D (6 bases). V gave up 3 bases and J gave up 6 bases, with 11 bases separating them. Germline loops: CDR1 GTSNPN, CDR2 SVGIG (reference sequence). The CDR3 totals 13 residues. CDR3 sequence (DNA): TGTGCCTGGAGGGACAGTTATTATGAAAAACTGTTTTTT. Protein: CAWRDSYYEKLFF.

CDR3 nucleotides: TGCGCCAGCAGCCGCCGCAACCAACTAGCGGGGGTGACGCGGGCGCAGTATTTT. Protein product: CASSRRNQLAGVTRAQYF. J is TRBJ2-3 and V is TRBV4-1; TRBD2 agrees at 11 bases. CDR1 MGHRA and CDR2 YSYEKL come from the germline V gene. CDR3 size: 18 residues. Trimming removed 4 bases from V and 10 bases from J; junction bases left unmatched: 19.

On this clone itself: At the DNA level, this CDR3 is encoded by other sequences in the same sample as well. The chain is built from TRBV12-5 and TRBJ1-2; 7 bases are shared with TRBD1. The CDR3 extends over 13 amino acids. From germline, CDR1 is LGHNT and CDR2 FRNRAP. The trim removed 1 base at V and 7 bases at J, leaving 3 bases unmatched. This CDR3 is CASGLGQGGGYTF. CDR3 in DNA: TGTGCTAGTGGTTTGGGCCAGGGGGGTGGCTACACCTTC.

This clone has more than one count but fewer than ten. V usage is TRBV3-1 (or the pseudogene TRBV3-2) and J usage is TRBJ2-2; 9 nucleotides agree with TRBD1. CDR1 is LGHDT and CDR2 is YNNKEL in the germline V gene (reference sequence). The ends lost 4 bases at V and 6 bases at J; junction bases unmatched: 9. CDR3 length: 16 residues. The CDR3 protein is CASSRTPDRGSGELFF. CDR3 DNA: TGTGCCAGCAGCCGCACTCCCGACAGGGGGTCCGGGGAGCTGTTTTTT.

This clone was seen only once. The chain is built from TRBV13 and TRBJ2-1; 9 bases line up with TRBD2. V dropped 7 bases and J dropped 7; count of bases not matched to a gene: 5. CDR1 is PRHDT and CDR2 is FYEKMQ in the germline V gene (reference sequence). The CDR3 spans 13 residues. The CDR3 DNA reads TGTGCCAGCACGGGACTAGCATCAAATGAGCAGTTCTTC. Encoded protein: CASTGLASNEQFF.

The chain links TRBV12-5 to TRBJ1-6; D is uncertain. CDR3 length: 16 residues. With 4 bases removed from V and 9 bases from J, the gap between germline ends came to 19 bases. Germline assignment: CDR1 LGHNT and CDR2 FRNRAP. This chain's CDR3 is CASGSTPEGYPSPLHF. In DNA form, the CDR3 reads TGTGCTAGTGGTTCCACCCCTGAGGGATACCCTTCACCCCTCCACTTT.